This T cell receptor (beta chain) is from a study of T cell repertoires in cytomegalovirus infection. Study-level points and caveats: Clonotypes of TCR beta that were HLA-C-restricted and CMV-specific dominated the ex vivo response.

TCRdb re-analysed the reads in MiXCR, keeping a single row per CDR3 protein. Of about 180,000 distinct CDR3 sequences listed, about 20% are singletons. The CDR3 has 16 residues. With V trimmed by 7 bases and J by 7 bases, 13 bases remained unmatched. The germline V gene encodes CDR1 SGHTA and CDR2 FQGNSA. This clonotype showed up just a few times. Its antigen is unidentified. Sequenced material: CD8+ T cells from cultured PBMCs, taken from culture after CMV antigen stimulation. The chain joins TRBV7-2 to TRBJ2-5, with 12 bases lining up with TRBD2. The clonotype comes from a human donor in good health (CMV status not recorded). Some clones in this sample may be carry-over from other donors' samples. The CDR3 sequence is CASIITSGGQGGTQYF. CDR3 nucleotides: TGTGCCAGCATCATAACTAGCGGGGGGCAAGGAGGGACCCAGTACTTC.